The text below deals with one TCR beta chain. Clones were sequenced by immunoSEQ multiplex PCR, and TCRdb holds only the in-frame ones, with some missing. Of approximately 190,000 clones in the sample, 84% were seen once. Germline V gene data show CDR1 as SGHDT and CDR2 as YYEEEE. Trimming cost V 10 bases and J 7 bases, with 20 bases left between them. This CDR3 spans 13 amino acids. This sample stems from a study of blood T cell repertoires in COVID-19. Study-level information: Sources were T cells, B-cell-depleted T cells, or PBMCs; the material itself was cDNA or gDNA.

Recruitment covered about two dozen US areas and drew participants whose ages spanned roughly 18 to 90 years. Self-reported history from a screening survey and questionnaire set each donor's cohort. No more than 2 weeks before study entry, exposed participants had met a case of COVID-19. The chain recombines TRBV5-6 with TRBJ2-5; maybe TRBD1 (5 bases). The receptor was derived from a woman aged 30 to 39 who had been exposed to COVID-19. The sequencing input was PBMCs or T cells enriched from blood (not recorded which). The CDR3, as DNA: TGTGCCTCCTCCACAGGCCCTCTAGGGACCCAGTACTTC. Amino acid sequence: CASSTGPLGTQYF.